This entry is about one T cell receptor (beta chain). Its antigen is not yet known. No base qualities exist here, and no much larger clone lies one base off it. The CDR3 regions of human TCRbeta chains were subjected to immunosequencing. Per the source publication's procedure: Repertoire TCRs were matched against a reference library of SARS-CoV-2-specific TCRs generated with the MIRA antigen-specificity platform. Breadth was defined as the fraction of unique TCRs that were SARS-CoV-2-associated. Depth was defined as the fraction of total T cells that were SARS-CoV-2-associated. Using the MIRA data, each spike-specific TCR was assigned both to the spike region to which the TCR was reactive and to a CD4 or CD8 class. Log10-transformed breadth and depth values were compared by one-way ANOVA with Sidak's multiple comparisons tests. This is the immuneACCESS table as TCRdb keeps it, with only in-frame sequences that have V and J called. A part of the clones is gone; compared with another copy, unresolved V genes explain less than half, and the rest is unexplained. Clone size and V and J calls were adopted from that table, with D and trimming inferred from the DNA. Within this sample are around 160,000 clones, with nearly 90% of them counted one time only. The top ten constitute roughly 4.7% of the sample.

The germline V gene gives CDR1 as MDHEN and CDR2 as SYDVKM. The CDR3 numbers 13 residues from cysteine through phenylalanine. This entry keeps only the CDR3 DNA: 39 bases, framed from base 1. V is pared back by 5 bases and J by 7 bases, with 14 bases lying between the germline termini. The sample is drawn from a study of T cell responses to AZD1222 COVID-19 vaccine (dated by TCRdb to 2020 to 2023). Turning to the overall study: Because spike-specific TCR depth and breadth did not differ between the two schedules, AZD1222 recipients who got a second dose at roughly 4 weeks were pooled with those who got a second dose at roughly 12 weeks. TCR sequencing covered 233 trial participants: nearly 210 given two doses of AZD1222 and some 25 given two doses of MenACWY control vaccine. Trial participants were enrolled into age subgroups of 18-55, 56-69 and 70-plus years, which contained around 140, 26 and 57 TCR-sequenced participants, respectively.

Overall results and qualifications from the work: The vaccine-associated CD4 TCRs covered the entire spike protein, and the dominant responses fell in regions 160-218 and 743-854. After two AZD1222 doses, both the breadth and the depth of spike-specific TCRs were significantly higher than at day 0 and than in MenACWY recipients. Because no samples from the day 14 peak response were available, repertoires could be characterized only after the peak T cell response. In the small 56-69-year group, the increase in depth fell short of significance, most likely because of low power. Participants were mostly white British and included more females than males, and it was suggested by the authors that clonal diversity may have been underestimated. Reportedly, close to half of the unique spike-specific TCRs recognized epitopes lying outside the regions that are mutated in the B.1.351 and B.1.1.7 variants. Conclusions about previously exposed vaccinees are limited, since just five to seven AZD1222 recipients were seropositive for SARS-CoV-2 at baseline.

What this sample's time point label stands for: baseline before first vaccination. Vaccinee samples came from UK trials COV001 and COV002, including a single-blind randomized controlled phase 2/3 trial of AZD1222 (ChAdOx1 nCoV-19) in healthy adults. Trial participant PBMC samples were collected at day 0 and day 28 after the second dose for TCRbeta chain sequencing. Sequenced material: peripheral blood, taken on day 0 of AZD1222 vaccination. The chain employs TRBV28 and TRBJ1-2; the D gene cannot be named for sure. This receptor was obtained from an adult in good health. The CDR3 region: CASSRVKATGYTF. The DNA is TGTGCCAGCAGTCGGGTCAAAGCGACTGGCTACACCTTC.